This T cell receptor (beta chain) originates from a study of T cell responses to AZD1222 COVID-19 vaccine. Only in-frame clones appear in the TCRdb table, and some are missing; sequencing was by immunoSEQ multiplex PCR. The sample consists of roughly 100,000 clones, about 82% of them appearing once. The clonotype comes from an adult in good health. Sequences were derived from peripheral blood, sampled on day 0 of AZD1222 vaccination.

CDR3 bases: TGTGCCAGCAGCCAGCTGGCGACTAGCGGGATAAGCACAGATACGCAGTATTTT. It translates to CASSQLATSGISTDTQYF. This chain links TRBV4-2 with TRBJ2-3; the match to TRBD2 covers 11 bases. CDR3 length: 18 amino acids. V was clipped by 3 bases and J by 0 bases; unmatched bases: 8. The germline gives CDR1 LGHNA, CDR2 YNFKEQ.